Given below is one T cell receptor beta chain in context. This entry comes from a study of blood T cell repertoires in COVID-19. Looking at the study overall: The samples span acute and convalescent COVID-19 from the United States, Italy and Spain. T cells, B-cell-depleted T cells, or PBMCs supplied cDNA or gDNA.

Under the authors' procedure: Researchers report that nucleated cell counts were estimated from reference gene primer amplification. The data were produced by immunoSEQ multiplex PCR, yet TCRdb's version contains in-frame clones alone and is incomplete. V, J and clone size were drawn from that table, and D and trimming were deduced from the DNA. This table holds 150,000 to 200,000 clones, around four fifths found once. The sequenced material came from peripheral blood. The sequence was obtained from a man aged 70 or older who had recovered from COVID-19.

CDR3 sequence: CASSVGDRGISYNEQFF. The CDR3 region has the DNA TGTGCCAGCAGTGTAGGCGACAGGGGGATCTCCTACAATGAGCAGTTCTTC. J is TRBJ2-1 and V is TRBV2, with TRBD1 identical over 9 bases. This CDR3 spans 17 amino acids. V dropped 4 bases and J dropped 0; count of bases not matched to a gene: 7. From germline, CDR1 is SNHLY and CDR2 FYNNEI.